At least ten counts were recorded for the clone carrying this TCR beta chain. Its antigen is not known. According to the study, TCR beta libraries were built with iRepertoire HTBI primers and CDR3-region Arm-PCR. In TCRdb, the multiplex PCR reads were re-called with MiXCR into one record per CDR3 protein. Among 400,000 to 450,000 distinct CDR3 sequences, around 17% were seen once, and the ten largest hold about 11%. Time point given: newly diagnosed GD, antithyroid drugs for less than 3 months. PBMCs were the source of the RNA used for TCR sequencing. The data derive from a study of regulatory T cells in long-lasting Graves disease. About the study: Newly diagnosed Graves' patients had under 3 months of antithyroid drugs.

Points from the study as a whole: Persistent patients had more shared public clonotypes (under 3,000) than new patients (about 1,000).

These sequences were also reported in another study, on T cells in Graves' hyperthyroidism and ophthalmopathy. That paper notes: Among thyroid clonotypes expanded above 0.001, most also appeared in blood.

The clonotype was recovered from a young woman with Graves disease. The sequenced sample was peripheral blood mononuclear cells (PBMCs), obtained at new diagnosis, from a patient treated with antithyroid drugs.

The DNA for the CDR3 is TGTGCCAGCAGTTTCTGGCAGGGAGGGCTCCACGAGCAGTACTTC. It specifies CASSFWQGGLHEQYF. The chain has TRBV12-3 or TRBV12-4 and TRBJ2-7; 7 bases align to TRBD2. Trimming removed 3 bases from V and 5 bases from J; junction bases left unmatched: 10. This CDR3 region has 15 residues.